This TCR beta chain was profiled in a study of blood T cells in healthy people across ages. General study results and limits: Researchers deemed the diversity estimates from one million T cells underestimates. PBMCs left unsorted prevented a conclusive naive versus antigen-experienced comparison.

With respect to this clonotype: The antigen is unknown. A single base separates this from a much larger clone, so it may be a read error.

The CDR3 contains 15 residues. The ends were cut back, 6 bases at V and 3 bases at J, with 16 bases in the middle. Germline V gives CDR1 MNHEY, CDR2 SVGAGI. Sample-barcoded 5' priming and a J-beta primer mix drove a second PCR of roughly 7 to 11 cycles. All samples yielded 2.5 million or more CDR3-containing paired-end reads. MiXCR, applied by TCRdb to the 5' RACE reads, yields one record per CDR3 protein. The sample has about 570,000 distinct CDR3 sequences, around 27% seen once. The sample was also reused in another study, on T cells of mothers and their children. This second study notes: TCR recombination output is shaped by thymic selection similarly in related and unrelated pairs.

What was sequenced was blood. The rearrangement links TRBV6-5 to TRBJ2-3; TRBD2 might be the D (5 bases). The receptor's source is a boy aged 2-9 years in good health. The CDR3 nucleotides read TGTGCCAGCAGAGCCGCACAAACGGGGACAGATACGCAGTATTTT. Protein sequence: CASRAAQTGTDTQYF.